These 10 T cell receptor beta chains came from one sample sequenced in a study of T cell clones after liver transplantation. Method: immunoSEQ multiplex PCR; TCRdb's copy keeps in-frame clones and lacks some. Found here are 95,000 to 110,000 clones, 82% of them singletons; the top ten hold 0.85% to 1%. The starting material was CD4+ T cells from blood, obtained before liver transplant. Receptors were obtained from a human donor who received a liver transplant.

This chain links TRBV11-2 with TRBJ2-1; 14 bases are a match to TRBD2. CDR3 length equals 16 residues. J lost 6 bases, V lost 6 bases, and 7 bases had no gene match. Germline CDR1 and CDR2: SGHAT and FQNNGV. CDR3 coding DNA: TGTGCCAGCAGTGCCTTGGGACTAGCGGGAGTCAATGAGCAGTTCTTC. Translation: CASSALGLAGVNEQFF.

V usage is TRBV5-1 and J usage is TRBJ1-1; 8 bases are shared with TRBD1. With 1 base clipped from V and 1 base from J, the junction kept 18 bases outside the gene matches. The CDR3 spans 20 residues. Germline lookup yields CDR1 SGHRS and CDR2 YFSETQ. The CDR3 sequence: CASSLYWSNLDRGENTEAFF. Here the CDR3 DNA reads TGCGCCAGCAGCTTGTATTGGTCGAATCTCGACAGGGGAGAGAACACTGAAGCTTTCTTT.

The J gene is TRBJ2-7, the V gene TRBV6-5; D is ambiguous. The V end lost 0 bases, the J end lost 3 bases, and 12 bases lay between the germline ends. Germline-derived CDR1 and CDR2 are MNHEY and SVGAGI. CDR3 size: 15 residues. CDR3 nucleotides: TGTGCCAGCAGTTACTCGCCCGGGTCAAGCTACGAGCAGTACTTC. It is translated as CASSYSPGSSYEQYF.

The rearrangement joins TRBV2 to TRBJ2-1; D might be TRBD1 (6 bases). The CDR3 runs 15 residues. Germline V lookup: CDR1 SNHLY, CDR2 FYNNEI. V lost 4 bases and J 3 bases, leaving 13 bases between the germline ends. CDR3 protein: CASSGGTRSYNEQFF. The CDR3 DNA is TGTGCCAGCAGTGGGGGGACACGGAGCTACAATGAGCAGTTCTTC. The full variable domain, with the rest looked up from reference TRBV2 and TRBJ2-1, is EPEVTQTPSHQVTQMGQEVILRCVPISNHLYFYWYRQILGQKVEFLVSFYNNEISEKSEIFDDQFSVERPDGSNFTLKIRSTKLEDSAMYFCASSGGTRSYNEQFFGPGTRLTVL.

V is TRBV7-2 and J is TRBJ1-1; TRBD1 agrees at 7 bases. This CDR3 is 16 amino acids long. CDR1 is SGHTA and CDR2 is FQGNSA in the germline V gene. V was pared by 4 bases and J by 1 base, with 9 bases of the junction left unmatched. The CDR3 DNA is TGTGCCAGCAGCTCCCAGAGAGGACAGGCGAACACTGAAGCTTTCTTT. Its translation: CASSSQRGQANTEAFF.

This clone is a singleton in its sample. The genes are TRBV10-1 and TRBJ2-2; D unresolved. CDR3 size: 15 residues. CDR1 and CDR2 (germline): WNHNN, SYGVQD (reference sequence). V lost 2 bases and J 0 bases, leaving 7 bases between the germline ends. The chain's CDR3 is CASSEAAANTGELFF. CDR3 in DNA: TGCGCCAGCAGTGAGGCAGCCGCGAACACCGGGGAGCTGTTTTTT.

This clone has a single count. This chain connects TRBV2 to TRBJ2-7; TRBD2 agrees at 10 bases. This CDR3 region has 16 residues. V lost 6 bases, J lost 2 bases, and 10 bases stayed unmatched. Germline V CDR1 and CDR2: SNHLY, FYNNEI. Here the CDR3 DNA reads TGTGCCAGCAGCCCGGCATGGGGGACTAGCGCCTACGAGCAGTACTTC. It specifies CASSPAWGTSAYEQYF. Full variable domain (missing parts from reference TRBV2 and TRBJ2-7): EPEVTQTPSHQVTQMGQEVILRCVPISNHLYFYWYRQILGQKVEFLVSFYNNEISEKSEIFDDQFSVERPDGSNFTLKIRSTKLEDSAMYFCASSPAWGTSAYEQYFGPGTRLTVT.

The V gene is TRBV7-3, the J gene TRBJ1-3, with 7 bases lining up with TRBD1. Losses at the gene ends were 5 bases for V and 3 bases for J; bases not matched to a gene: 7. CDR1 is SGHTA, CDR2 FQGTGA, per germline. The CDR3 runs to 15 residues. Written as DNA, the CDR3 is TGTGCCAGCAGCCCCGGCACAGGGGTTGGAAACACCATATATTTT. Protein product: CASSPGTGVGNTIYF.

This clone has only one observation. The CDR3 spells CATSRGQAYGYTF. In DNA form, the CDR3 reads TGTGCCACCAGCAGGGGACAGGCCTATGGCTACACCTTC. V and J are TRBV15 and TRBJ1-2; the match to TRBD1 covers 8 bases. The CDR3 totals 13 residues. V shed 3 bases and J 4 bases; nucleotides not matched to a gene: 1. In germline, CDR1 is LNHNV, CDR2 YYDKDF (reference sequence).

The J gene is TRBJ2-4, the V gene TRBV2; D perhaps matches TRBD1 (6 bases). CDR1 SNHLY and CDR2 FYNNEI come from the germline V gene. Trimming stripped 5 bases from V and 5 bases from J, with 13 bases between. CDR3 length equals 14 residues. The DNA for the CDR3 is TGTGCCAGCAGTCCCCGGACAGAACAAAACATTCAGTACTTC. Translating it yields CASSPRTEQNIQYF.